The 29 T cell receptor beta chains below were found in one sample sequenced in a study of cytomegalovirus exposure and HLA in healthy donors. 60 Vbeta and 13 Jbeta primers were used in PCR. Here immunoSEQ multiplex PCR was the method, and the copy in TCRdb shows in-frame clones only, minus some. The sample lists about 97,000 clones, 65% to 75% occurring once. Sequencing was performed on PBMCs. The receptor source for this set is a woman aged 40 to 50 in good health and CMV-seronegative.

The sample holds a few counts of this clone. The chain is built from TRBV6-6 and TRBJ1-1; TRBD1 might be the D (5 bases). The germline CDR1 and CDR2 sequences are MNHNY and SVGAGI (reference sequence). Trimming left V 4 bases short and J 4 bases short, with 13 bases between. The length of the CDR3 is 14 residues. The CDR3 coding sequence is TGTGCCAGCAGTTTGGCAGGGTCCCCCACTGAAGCTTTCTTT. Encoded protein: CASSLAGSPTEAFF.

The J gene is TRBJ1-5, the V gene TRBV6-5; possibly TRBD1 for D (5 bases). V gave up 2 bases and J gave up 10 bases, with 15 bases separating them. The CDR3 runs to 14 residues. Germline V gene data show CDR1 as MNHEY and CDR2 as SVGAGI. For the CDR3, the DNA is TGTGCCAGCAGTTACGGGGTTAGGGGCGAACCCCAGCATTTT. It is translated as CASSYGVRGEPQHF.

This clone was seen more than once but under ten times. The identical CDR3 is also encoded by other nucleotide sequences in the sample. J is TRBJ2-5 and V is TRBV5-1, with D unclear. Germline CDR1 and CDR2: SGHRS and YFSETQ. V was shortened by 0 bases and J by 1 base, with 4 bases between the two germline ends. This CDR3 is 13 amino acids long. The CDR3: CASSLGSQETQYF. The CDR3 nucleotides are TGCGCCAGCAGCTTGGGCAGCCAAGAGACCCAGTACTTC.

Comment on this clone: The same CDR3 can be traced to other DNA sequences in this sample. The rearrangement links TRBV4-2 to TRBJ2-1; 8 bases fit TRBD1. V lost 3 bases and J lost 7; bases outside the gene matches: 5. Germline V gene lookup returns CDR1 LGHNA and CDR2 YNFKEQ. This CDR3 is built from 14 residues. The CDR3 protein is CASSHLTGANEQFF. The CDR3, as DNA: TGTGCCAGCAGCCACTTGACAGGGGCAAATGAGCAGTTCTTC.

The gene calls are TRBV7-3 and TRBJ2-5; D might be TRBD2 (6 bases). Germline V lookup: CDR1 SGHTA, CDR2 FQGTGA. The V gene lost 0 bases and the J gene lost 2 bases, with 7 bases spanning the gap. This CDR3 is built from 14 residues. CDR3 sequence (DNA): TGTGCCAGCAGCTTAACGGGGGGACAAGAGACCCAGTACTTC. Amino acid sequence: CASSLTGGQETQYF.

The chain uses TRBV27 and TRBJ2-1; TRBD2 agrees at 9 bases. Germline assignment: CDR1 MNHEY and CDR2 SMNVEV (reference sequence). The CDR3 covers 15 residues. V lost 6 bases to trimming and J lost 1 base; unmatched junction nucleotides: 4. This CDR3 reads CASSLSGSSYNEQFF. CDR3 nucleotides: TGTGCCAGCAGCCTTAGCGGGAGTTCCTACAATGAGCAGTTCTTC.

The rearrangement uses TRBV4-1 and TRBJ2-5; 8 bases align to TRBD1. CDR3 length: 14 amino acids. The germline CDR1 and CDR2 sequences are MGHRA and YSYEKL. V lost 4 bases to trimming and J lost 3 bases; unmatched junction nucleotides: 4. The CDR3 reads CASSLGQGEETQYF. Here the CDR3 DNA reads TGCGCCAGCAGCCTTGGACAGGGCGAAGAGACCCAGTACTTC.

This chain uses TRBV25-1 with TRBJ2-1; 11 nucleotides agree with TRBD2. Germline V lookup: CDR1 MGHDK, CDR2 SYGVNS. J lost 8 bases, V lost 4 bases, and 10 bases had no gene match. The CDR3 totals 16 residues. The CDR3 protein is CASSGLLAGVLDEQFF. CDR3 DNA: TGTGCCAGCAGTGGCCTACTAGCGGGAGTTCTTGATGAGCAGTTCTTC.

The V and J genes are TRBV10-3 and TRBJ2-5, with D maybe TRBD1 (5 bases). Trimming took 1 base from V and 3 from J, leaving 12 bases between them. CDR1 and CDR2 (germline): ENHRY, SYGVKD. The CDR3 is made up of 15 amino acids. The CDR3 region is CAISEWTTAEETQYF. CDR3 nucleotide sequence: TGTGCCATCAGTGAGTGGACGACAGCCGAAGAGACCCAGTACTTC.

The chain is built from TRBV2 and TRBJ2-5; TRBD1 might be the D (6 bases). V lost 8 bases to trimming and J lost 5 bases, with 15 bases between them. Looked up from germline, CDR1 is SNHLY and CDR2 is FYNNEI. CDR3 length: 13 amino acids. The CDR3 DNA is TGTGCCAGCCTACAGGGAGCCGGGGAGACCCAGTACTTC. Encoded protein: CASLQGAGETQYF.

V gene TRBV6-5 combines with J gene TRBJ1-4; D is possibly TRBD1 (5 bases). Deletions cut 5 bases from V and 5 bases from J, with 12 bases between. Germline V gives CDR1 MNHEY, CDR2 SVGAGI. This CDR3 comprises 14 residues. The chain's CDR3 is CASSPWGENEKLFF. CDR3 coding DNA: TGTGCCAGCAGTCCGTGGGGGGAGAATGAAAAACTGTTTTTT.

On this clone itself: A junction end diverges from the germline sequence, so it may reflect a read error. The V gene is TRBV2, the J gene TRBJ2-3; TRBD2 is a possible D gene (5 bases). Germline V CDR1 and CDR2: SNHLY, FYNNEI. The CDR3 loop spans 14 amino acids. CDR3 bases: TGTGCCAGCCTGGGCGGTAGCGACACAAATACGCAGTATTTT. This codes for CASLGGSDTNTQYF.

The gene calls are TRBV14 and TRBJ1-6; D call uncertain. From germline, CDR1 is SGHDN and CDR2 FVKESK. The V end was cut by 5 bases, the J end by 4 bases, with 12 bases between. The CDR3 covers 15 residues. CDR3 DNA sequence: TGTGCCAGCAGCATGGGGAGACCTTATAATTCACCCCTCCACTTT. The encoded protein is CASSMGRPYNSPLHF.

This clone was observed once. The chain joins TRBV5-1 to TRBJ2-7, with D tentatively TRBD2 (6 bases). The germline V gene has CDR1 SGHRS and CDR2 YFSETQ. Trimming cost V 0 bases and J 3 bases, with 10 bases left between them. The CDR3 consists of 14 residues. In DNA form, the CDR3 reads TGCGCCAGCAGCTTGGAAGGAGCGGGCTACGAGCAGTACTTC. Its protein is CASSLEGAGYEQYF.

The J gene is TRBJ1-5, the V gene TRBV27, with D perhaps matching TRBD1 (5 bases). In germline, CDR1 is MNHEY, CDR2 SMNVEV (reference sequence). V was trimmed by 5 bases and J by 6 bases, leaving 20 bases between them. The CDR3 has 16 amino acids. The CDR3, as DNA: TGTGCCAGCAGTCCACGGGACCCTCGGGGGGGTCAGCCCCAGCATTTT. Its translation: CASSPRDPRGGQPQHF.

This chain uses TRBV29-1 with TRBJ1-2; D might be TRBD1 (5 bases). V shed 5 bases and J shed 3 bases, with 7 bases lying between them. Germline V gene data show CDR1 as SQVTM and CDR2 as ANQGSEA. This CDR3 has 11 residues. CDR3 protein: CSVMTDYGYTF. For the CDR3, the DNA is TGCAGCGTTATGACAGACTATGGCTACACCTTC.

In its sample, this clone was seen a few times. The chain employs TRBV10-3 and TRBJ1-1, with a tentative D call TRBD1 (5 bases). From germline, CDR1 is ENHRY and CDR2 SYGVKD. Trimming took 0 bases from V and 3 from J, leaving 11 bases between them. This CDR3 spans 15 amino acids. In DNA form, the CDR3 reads TGTGCCATCAGTGAGTCATTGGGGGGATACACTGAAGCTTTCTTT. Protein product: CAISESLGGYTEAFF.

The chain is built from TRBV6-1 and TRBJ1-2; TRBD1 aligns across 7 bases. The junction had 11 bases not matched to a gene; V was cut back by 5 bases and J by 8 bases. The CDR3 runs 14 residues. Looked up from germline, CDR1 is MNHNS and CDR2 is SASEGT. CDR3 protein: CASSNLQGTRGYTF. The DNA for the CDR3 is TGTGCCAGCAGTAACTTACAGGGGACGCGGGGCTACACCTTC.

The CDR3 region has the DNA TGTGCCAGCAGCGTAGAGAAGGGCAGGGGCTCCTCTGGGGCCAACGTCCTGACTTTC. Translated: CASSVEKGRGSSGANVLTF. The chain is built from TRBV9 and TRBJ2-6; a weak D match, TRBD1 (6 bases). Germline lookup yields CDR1 SGDLS and CDR2 YYNGEE. The CDR3 runs 19 residues. Trimming shortened V by 0 bases and J by 0 bases, and 16 bases separated the two germline ends.

In DNA form, the CDR3 reads TGTGCCAGCAGCCAAGATTGGCAGGGTGGGAACACCGGGGAGCTGTTTTTT. Translating it yields CASSQDWQGGNTGELFF. The chain has TRBV5-4 and TRBJ2-2, with D maybe TRBD1 (5 bases). The germline gives CDR1 SGHNT, CDR2 YYREEE (reference sequence). Trimming left V 4 bases short and J 1 base short, with 17 bases between. The CDR3 runs to 17 residues.

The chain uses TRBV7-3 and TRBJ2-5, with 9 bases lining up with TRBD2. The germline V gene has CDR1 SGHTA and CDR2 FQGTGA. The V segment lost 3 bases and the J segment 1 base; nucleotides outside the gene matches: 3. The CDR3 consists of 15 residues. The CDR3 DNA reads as TGTGCCAGCAGCTTTTCTAGCGGGACCCAAGAGACCCAGTACTTC. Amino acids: CASSFSSGTQETQYF.

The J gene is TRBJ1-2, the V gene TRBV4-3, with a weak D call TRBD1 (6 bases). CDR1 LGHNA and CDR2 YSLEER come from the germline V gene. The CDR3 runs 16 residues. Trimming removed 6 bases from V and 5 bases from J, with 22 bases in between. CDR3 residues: CASSHMLGGLWYGYTF. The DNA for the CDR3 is TGCGCCAGCAGTCATATGCTGGGGGGGCTTTGGTATGGCTACACCTTC.

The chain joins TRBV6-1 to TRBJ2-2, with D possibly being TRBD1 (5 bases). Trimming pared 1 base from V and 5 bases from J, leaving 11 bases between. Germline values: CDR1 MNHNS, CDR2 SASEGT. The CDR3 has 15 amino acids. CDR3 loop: CASSEGQLETGELFF. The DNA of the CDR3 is TGTGCCAGCAGTGAAGGACAGCTCGAAACCGGGGAGCTGTTTTTT.

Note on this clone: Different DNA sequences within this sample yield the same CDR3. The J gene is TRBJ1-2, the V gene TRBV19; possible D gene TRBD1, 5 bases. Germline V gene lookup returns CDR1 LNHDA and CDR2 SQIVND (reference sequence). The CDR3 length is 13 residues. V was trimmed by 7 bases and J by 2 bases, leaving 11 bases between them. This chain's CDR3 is CASTPTGNYGYTF. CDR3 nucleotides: TGTGCCAGTACCCCCACAGGAAACTATGGCTACACCTTC.

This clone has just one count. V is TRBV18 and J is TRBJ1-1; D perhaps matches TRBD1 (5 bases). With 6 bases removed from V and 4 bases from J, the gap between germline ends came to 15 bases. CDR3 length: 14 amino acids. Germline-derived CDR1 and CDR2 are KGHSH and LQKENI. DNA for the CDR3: TGTGCCAGCTCGCCCGAAGCGGGGGGCACTGAAGCTTTCTTT. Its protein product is CASSPEAGGTEAFF. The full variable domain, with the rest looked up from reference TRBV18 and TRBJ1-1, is NAGVMQNPRHLVRRRGQEARLRCSPMKGHSHVYWYRQLPEEGLKFMVYLQKENIIDESGMPKERFSAEFPKEGPSILRIQQVVRGDSAAYFCASSPEAGGTEAFFGQGTRLTVV.

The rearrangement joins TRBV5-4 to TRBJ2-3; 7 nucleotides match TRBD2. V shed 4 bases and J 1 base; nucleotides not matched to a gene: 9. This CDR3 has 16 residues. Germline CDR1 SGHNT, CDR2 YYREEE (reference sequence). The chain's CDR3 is CASSPGGGTRTDTQYF. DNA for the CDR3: TGTGCCAGCAGCCCCGGGGGAGGGACCCGCACAGATACGCAGTATTTT.

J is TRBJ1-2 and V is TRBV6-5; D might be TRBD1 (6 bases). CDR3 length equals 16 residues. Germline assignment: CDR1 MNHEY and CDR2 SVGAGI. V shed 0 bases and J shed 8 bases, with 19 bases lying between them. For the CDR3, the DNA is TGTGCCAGCAGTTACTCGGCCCCGACAGGCCCAGAAGGCTACACCTTC. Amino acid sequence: CASSYSAPTGPEGYTF.

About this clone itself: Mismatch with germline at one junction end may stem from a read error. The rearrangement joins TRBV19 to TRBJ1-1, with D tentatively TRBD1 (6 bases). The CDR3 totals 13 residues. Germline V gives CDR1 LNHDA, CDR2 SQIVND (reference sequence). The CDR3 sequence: CASSGRQDTEASF. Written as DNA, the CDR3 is TGTGCCAGTAGTGGAAGACAGGACACTGAAGCTTCCTTT.

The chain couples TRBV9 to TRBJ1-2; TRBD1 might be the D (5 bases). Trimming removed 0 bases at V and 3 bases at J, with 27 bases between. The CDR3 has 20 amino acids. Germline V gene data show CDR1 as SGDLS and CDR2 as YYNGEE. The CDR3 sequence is CASSVAVGQGLPRRDYGYTF. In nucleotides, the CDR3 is TGTGCCAGCAGCGTAGCAGTAGGGCAGGGCCTCCCACGACGGGACTATGGCTACACCTTC.